The rows below give T cell receptor beta chains drawn from one sample of a study of early T cells in non-severe SARS-CoV-2 infection. A single record per CDR3 protein comes from TCRdb applying MiXCR to the 5' RACE reads. Of 25,000 to 30,000 distinct CDR3 sequences in the sample, about 4.2% are singletons; the top ten hold roughly an eighth. The source material was whole blood. Receptors originate from an adult who was a healthcare worker with PCR-confirmed SARS-CoV-2 infection or an uninfected control (not recorded which). The CDR3 runs from the conserved cysteine through the conserved F or W.

V,J,CDR3
TRBV11-2,TRBJ2-3,CASSPSTDTQYF
TRBV3-1,TRBJ2-7,CASSQEGGPLEQYF
TRBV28,TRBJ2-2,CASWGARTGELFF
TRBV6-6,TRBJ2-3,CASVWTGGTDTQYF
TRBV5-1,TRBJ2-7,CASSFPGTGYEQYF
TRBV10-3,TRBJ1-5,CAIRTGSNSNQPQHF
TRBV7-3,TRBJ2-3,CASSLWAGVTDTQYF
TRBV7-9,TRBJ2-4,CASSPQGLAKNIQYF
TRBV3-1,TRBJ1-1,CASSQVRTGNTEAFF
TRBV5-1,TRBJ2-3,CASSLEDTQYF
TRBV28,TRBJ2-7,CASSLYGGSYEQYF
TRBV7-6,TRBJ1-1,CASSLKGGSDTEAFF
TRBV29-1,TRBJ1-1,CSVTNRGAAEAFF
TRBV2,TRBJ2-7,CASRPRGIGYEQYF
TRBV5-5,TRBJ2-3,CASSLPSGVQDTQYF
TRBV9,TRBJ2-1,CASSTGGGSFNEQFF
TRBV28,TRBJ2-7,CVSGDRYEQYF
TRBV7-9,TRBJ2-4,CASSLAAIAKNIQYF
TRBV5-4,TRBJ1-1,CASSLSTGTNTEAFF
TRBV5-1,TRBJ2-1,CASSPSPRLGNNEQFF
TRBV20-1,TRBJ2-2,CSARDPTSGGSTGELFF
TRBV11-2,TRBJ2-3,CASSRGTPPTDTQYF
TRBV3-1,TRBJ2-5,CASSQVAQGGRTQYF
TRBV9,TRBJ1-4,CASSAGTGGTNEKLFF
TRBV7-2,TRBJ2-1,CASSLASGRRLNEQFF
TRBV28,TRBJ1-4,CASSRFGTANEKLFF
TRBV5-4,TRBJ2-1,CASSPSLANGGEQFF
TRBV6-1,TRBJ2-5,CATHIIRETQYF
TRBV5-6,TRBJ2-1,CASSPDRVGNEQFF
TRBV4-2,TRBJ2-7,CASSQWGVGSSYEQYF
TRBV7-2,TRBJ2-3,CASSLLAGSPDTQYF
TRBV4-1,TRBJ1-1,CASSPGQLNTEAFF
TRBV28,TRBJ1-1,CASNVGVKTEAFF
TRBV6-1,TRBJ2-7,CASSDEDRWTLGEQYF
TRBV11-2,TRBJ2-2,CASSLGGSWGELFF
TRBV3-1,TRBJ2-1,CASSQGGRGEQFF
TRBV29-1,TRBJ1-1,CSVEVRGLNTEAFF
TRBV28,TRBJ2-4,CASRKGRAKNIQYF
TRBV28,TRBJ2-7,CASSTFTVRDSRYEQYF
TRBV14,TRBJ2-1,CASSPHSGVIYKQFF
TRBV28,TRBJ2-3,CASSEGSGSLTDTQYF
TRBV7-2,TRBJ2-2,CASSFWTGLAGELFF
TRBV6-2/TRBV6-3,TRBJ1-5,CASSGTGGYYSNQPQHF
TRBV29-1,TRBJ2-7,CSVEETGYEQYF
TRBV12-3/TRBV12-4,TRBJ1-6,CASSLTHSPLHF
TRBV7-9,TRBJ2-5,CASSLGTAQETQYF
TRBV7-9,TRBJ2-1,CASSEVGGYNEQFF